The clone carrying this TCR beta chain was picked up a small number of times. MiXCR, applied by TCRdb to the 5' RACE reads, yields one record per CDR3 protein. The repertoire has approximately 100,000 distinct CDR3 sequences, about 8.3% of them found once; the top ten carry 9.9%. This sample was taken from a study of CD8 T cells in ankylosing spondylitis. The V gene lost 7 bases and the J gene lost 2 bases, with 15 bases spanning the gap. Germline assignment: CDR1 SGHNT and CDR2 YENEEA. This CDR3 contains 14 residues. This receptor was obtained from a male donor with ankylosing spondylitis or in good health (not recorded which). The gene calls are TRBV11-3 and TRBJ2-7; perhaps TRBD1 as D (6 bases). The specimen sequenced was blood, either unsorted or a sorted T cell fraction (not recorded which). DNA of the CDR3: TGTGCCAGCATCCTCAGGGGACACCCCTACGAGCAGTACTTC. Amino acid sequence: CASILRGHPYEQYF.